This T cell receptor beta chain was found in a study of siplizumab effects on memory and regulatory T cells (dated by TCRdb to about 2019). Background for the entire study: The study examined how the anti-CD2 antibody siplizumab affects alloreactive T-cell subsets in allogeneic mixed lymphocyte reactions built from human PBMCs. Broad study findings and their caveats: About 75-95% of proliferating CD4+ or CD8+ clones could not be given a naive or memory phenotype. Whether proliferating Tregs from siplizumab cultures were suppressive was not functionally confirmed. Sequences below about 10^-5 frequency were poorly captured, so only a minor fraction of alloreactive clones could be mapped to unstimulated subsets. Siplizumab significantly lowered the cumulative frequency of alloreactive sequences that could be traced to unstimulated CD4+ memory T cells. Of the alloreactive CD4+ clones that could be mapped, the Treg-derived share averaged 68.8% with siplizumab compared with under 35% in control reactions. Unstimulated naive T cells appeared to be more diverse than memory T cells, and naive cells seemed to make a substantial contribution to the alloresponse.

Clipping removes 3 bases from V and 1 base from J, with 10 as the unmatched junction base count. The germline V gene supplies CDR1 SGDLS and CDR2 YYNGEE. The CDR3 starts with the cysteine, ends with the phenylalanine, and has 19 residues. The retained sequence is limited to the CDR3, 57 bases, with the frame set at the first base. The method behind the library was the immunoSEQ multiplex PCR assay. Roughly 9.8 x 10^4 TCR templates per sample were assayed on the deep sequencing platform. Genomic DNA extracted from sorted T cells was used for TCRbeta CDR3 sequencing. The paper's data handling went like this. The R programming language was used for the clonal analysis of the TCRbeta CDR3 data. Unstimulated samples were compared with post-reaction CFSE-low samples to define alloreactive CD4+ and CD8+ clones. Regulatory or non-regulatory origin was assigned to alloreactive CD4+ clones by matching of sequences to sorted unstimulated Treg and non-Treg repertoires. Drawn from immuneACCESS, this table holds only the in-frame rearrangements with V and J called that TCRdb kept. Clones are partly lost; checked studies trace under half to an unresolved V gene and leave the rest unexplained. The DNA was the basis for D and trimming; V, J and clone size are from that table. This sample comprises 100,000 or so clones, approximately 91% of them detected only once. Approximately 12% of the sample goes to the ten largest clones.

With regard to this clone: Its antigen is not yet known. Base qualities are missing; no much larger clone stands one base away.

Sorted unstimulated T cells and proliferating T cells recovered from mixed lymphocyte reactions were subjected to TCRbeta CDR3 sequencing. Fresh whole blood from around eleven HLA-typed healthy donors served as the source for isolating PBMCs. Unstimulated CD4+ non-regulatory T cells were FACS-sorted to map the origin of alloreactive clones. The rearrangement combines TRBV9 with TRBJ2-2, with 12 junctional bases fitting TRBD2. This TCR was sampled from a human donor in good health. What was sequenced was non-Treg CD4+ T cells sorted from blood. This specimen's cell subset or site label, interpreted: FACS-sorted unstimulated CD4+ non-regulatory T cells. Here is the DNA: TGTGCCAGCAGCGCCACCCCACTAGCGGGAGGAATGAACACCGGGGAGCTGTTTTTT. This gives the protein CASSATPLAGGMNTGELFF.